What follows are 25 T cell receptor delta chains derived from one specimen sequenced in a study of gamma-delta chains in newborns, infants, children. TCRdb called clones from the reads again using CATT. This table holds roughly 2,700 delta-chain clones, around 45% found once. The sample consisted of blood, taken at baseline. These receptor sequences come from a child who received the measles vaccine.

This chain uses TRAV29/DV5 with TRDJ1, with TRDD3 as a possible D gene (6 bases). The CDR3 sequence is 17 residues long. The V and J ends lost 4 bases and 0 bases respectively, with 22 bases between them. CDR1 and CDR2 (germline): NSMFDY, ISSIKDK. Here the CDR3 reads CAACLLGQYWYTDKLIF. CDR3 DNA sequence: TGTGCAGCATGTTTACTGGGCCAATACTGGTACACCGATAAACTCATCTTT.

The V gene is TRDV2, the J gene TRDJ1, with TRDD3 identical over 8 bases. V was clipped by 4 bases and J by 0 bases; unmatched bases: 9. Looked up from germline, CDR1 is GEAIGNYY and CDR2 is EKD. The CDR3 runs 16 residues. The DNA of the CDR3 is TGTGCCTGTGATCTCCTTACTGGGGGTCACACCGATAAACTCATCTTT. Its protein is CACDLLTGGHTDKLIF.

This clone was detected a few times. The chain has TRDV1 and TRDJ1; 11 bases are shared with TRDD3. This CDR3 has 21 residues. The germline gives CDR1 TSWWSYY, CDR2 QGS. Losses at the gene ends were 0 bases for V and 0 bases for J; bases not matched to a gene: 15. In DNA form, the CDR3 reads TGTGCTCTTGGGGAACTAGAGGCCCTCGACTGGGGGATAGGGTACACCGATAAACTCATCTTT. This gives the protein CALGELEALDWGIGYTDKLIF.

Turning to this clone: A much larger clone sits a single nucleotide away, making a read error possible. The rearrangement uses TRDV1 and TRDJ1, with 8 bases lining up with TRDD3. Trimming removed 3 bases from V and 4 bases from J; junction bases left unmatched: 16. The CDR3 covers 18 residues. Germline values: CDR1 TSWWSYY, CDR2 QGS. The CDR3 sequence: CALGEPAFPYWGFDKLIF. CDR3 in DNA: TGTGCTCTTGGGGAGCCCGCCTTCCCGTACTGGGGGTTCGATAAACTCATCTTT.

This clone was seen only a few times. The chain joins TRDV1 to TRDJ1; TRDD3 matches 7 bases. From germline, CDR1 is TSWWSYY and CDR2 QGS. This CDR3 contains 20 residues. The V and J ends lost 3 bases and 0 bases, in that order; junction bases with no gene match: 19. The DNA of the CDR3 is TGTGCTCTTGGGGAGCCTCCCACAGTGTGGGGGACCTCTAACACCGATAAACTCATCTTT. It is translated as CALGEPPTVWGTSNTDKLIF.

V and J are TRDV1 and TRDJ1, with 9 bases identical to TRDD3. From germline, CDR1 is TSWWSYY and CDR2 QGS. CDR3 length equals 22 residues. V was pared by 0 bases and J by 0 bases, with 20 bases of the junction left unmatched. As DNA, the CDR3 is TGTGCTCTTGGGGAACTGTTCCTACGGGGTACTGGGGGACCCTTGGACACCGATAAACTCATCTTT. It codes for CALGELFLRGTGGPLDTDKLIF.

This chain uses TRDV1 with TRDJ1; TRDD3 aligns across 9 bases. The junction had 21 bases not matched to a gene; V was cut back by 2 bases and J by 2 bases. Germline V lookup: CDR1 TSWWSYY, CDR2 QGS. The CDR3 is made up of 21 amino acids. The CDR3 region is CALGEGVTQVWGYDGTDKLIF. Here the CDR3 DNA reads TGTGCTCTTGGGGAAGGTGTAACCCAGGTCTGGGGATACGATGGTACCGATAAACTCATCTTT.

This clone is judged large. The chain recombines TRDV2 with TRDJ2, with a possible D match to TRDD3 (5 bases). Between the trimmed V and J ends, which lost 0 bases and 0 bases, there was a span of 10 bases. The CDR3 has 16 amino acids. CDR1 is GEAIGNYY and CDR2 is EKD in the germline V gene. CDR3 region: CACDTVGNTLTAQLFF. The CDR3 coding sequence is TGTGCCTGTGACACCGTGGGGAATACTTTGACAGCACAACTCTTCTTT.

This clone has a handful of counts. V usage is TRDV1 and J usage is TRDJ1; weak D call: TRDD2 (5 bases). CDR1 is TSWWSYY and CDR2 is QGS in the germline V gene. The length of the CDR3 is 20 residues. Trimming took 5 bases from V and 2 from J, leaving 30 bases between them. The CDR3: CALGNSSAFSFDSVTDKLIF. The CDR3 DNA follows: TGTGCTCTTGGGAACTCCTCGGCCTTCTCCTTTGATTCTGTGACCGATAAACTCATCTTT.

The rearrangement links TRDV3 to TRDJ1; 11 nucleotides line up with TRDD3. This CDR3 region has 22 residues. Germline V lookup: CDR1 TVYSNPD, CDR2 GDNSRS (reference sequence). Trimming at V came to 2 bases and at J to 10 bases, leaving 36 bases not matched to a gene. DNA for the CDR3: TGTGCCTTTTGCGTAACTACGGGGTTCAAGAAACTGGGGGATAGTCGCACCGATGGACTCATCTTT. Translated, it gives CAFCVTTGFKKLGDSRTDGLIF.

This rearrangement joins TRDV2 to TRDJ1; 10 nucleotides match TRDD3. The CDR3 length is 18 residues. Germline-derived CDR1 and CDR2 are GEAIGNYY and EKD. The V and J ends lost 0 bases and 3 bases, in that order; junction bases with no gene match: 12. CDR3: CACDTVGRLGDQSDKLIF. The CDR3 DNA reads TGTGCCTGTGACACCGTAGGGAGACTGGGGGATCAGTCCGATAAACTCATCTTT.

This clone has only one observation. The chain couples TRDV1 to TRDJ1; weak D call: TRDD3 (6 bases). CDR3 length: 17 residues. Deletions cut 0 bases from V and 7 bases from J, with 21 bases between. Looked up from germline, CDR1 is TSWWSYY and CDR2 is QGS. The CDR3 sequence: CALGELGSPSLGFKLIF. The CDR3 DNA reads TGTGCTCTTGGGGAACTTGGTTCCCCCTCACTGGGATTTAAACTCATCTTT.

As for this clone: The sample has other DNA sequences that encode this CDR3 too. The chain is built from TRDV1 and TRDJ1; 8 nucleotides align to TRDD3. J gave up 1 base and V 7 bases, and 38 bases lay outside the gene matches. Per the germline V gene, CDR1 is TSWWSYY and CDR2 is QGS. This CDR3 is 25 amino acids long. The CDR3 DNA sequence: TGTGCTCTTGAGGTAGGGTCCTTCTTACGTTTCTGGGGGAGCGATGAGACCACCACCACCGATAAACTCATCTTT. This codes for CALEVGSFLRFWGSDETTTTDKLIF.

By share, this clone ranks as medium-sized. The same CDR3 arises from other DNA sequences in this sample as well. This sequence joins TRDV2 and TRDJ3, with 9 bases identical to TRDD3. The CDR3 totals 17 residues. J was trimmed by 0 bases and V by 1 base; bases with no gene match: 0. CDR1 and CDR2 (germline): GEAIGNYY, EKD. This CDR3 reads CACDTGGYSWDTRQMFF. For the CDR3, the DNA is TGTGCCTGTGACACTGGGGGATACTCCTGGGACACCCGACAGATGTTTTTC.

By proportion, this clone is medium-sized. The genes are TRDV2 and TRDJ3, with a tentative D call TRDD3 (6 bases). V was shortened by 2 bases and J by 1 base, with 14 bases between the two germline ends. There are 18 residues in the CDR3. Germline loops: CDR1 GEAIGNYY, CDR2 EKD. Here the CDR3 DNA reads TGTGCCTGTGACAGGATTGGGGGTCTTTCCTGGGACACCCGACAGATGTTTTTC. Its protein product is CACDRIGGLSWDTRQMFF.

In its sample, this clone was seen once. The chain has TRDV1 and TRDJ1; D is perhaps TRDD3 (6 bases). In germline, CDR1 is TSWWSYY, CDR2 QGS. CDR3 size: 17 residues. Trimming shortened V by 0 bases and J by 9 bases, and 23 bases separated the two germline ends. The CDR3 spells CALGELLGGTEGAELIF. The CDR3 nucleotides are TGTGCTCTTGGGGAACTCTTAGGGGGGACCGAAGGTGCGGAACTCATCTTT.

Points on this clone: One end of the junction does not line up with germline, which may come from a read error. Different DNA sequences within this sample yield the same CDR3. The chain couples TRDV2 to TRDJ3; 9 bases line up with TRDD3. The CDR3 is 18 amino acids. CDR1 and CDR2 (germline): GEAIGNYY, EKD. For the CDR3, the DNA is TGTGCCTGTGACTTCACTGGGGGAAACTCCTGGGACACCCGGCAGATGTTTTTC. It yields the protein CACDFTGGNSWDTRQMFF.

As for this clone: Other DNA variants within this sample encode the same CDR3. The V call is TRAV29/DV5, the J call TRDJ1; 7 nucleotides line up with TRDD2. Looked up from germline, CDR1 is NSMFDY and CDR2 is ISSIKDK. Losses at the gene ends were 5 bases for V and 0 bases for J; bases not matched to a gene: 22. CDR3 length: 19 residues. In nucleotides, the CDR3 is TGTGCAGCGAGGTTCCTACCCCTTCCTCGGACCCGGTACACCGATAAACTCATCTTT. It codes for CAARFLPLPRTRYTDKLIF.

The rearrangement links TRDV1 to TRDJ1; 7 bases are shared with TRDD3. The V gene end was trimmed by 1 base and the J gene end by 1 base; junction bases not matched to a gene: 33. The V gene's germline CDR1 is TSWWSYY and CDR2 QGS. The CDR3 runs to 25 residues. The CDR3 DNA reads as TGTGCTCTTGGGGAACCCGTTTTCCAACAGCCCCCGTACTGGGGACTCCCCGGGGGCACCGATAAACTCATCTTT. Its translation is CALGEPVFQQPPYWGLPGGTDKLIF.

The genes are TRDV3 and TRDJ2; 10 bases align to TRDD3. Germline V gene sequence: CDR1 TVYSNPD, CDR2 GDNSRS (reference sequence). This CDR3 has 20 residues. V was pared by 4 bases and J by 0 bases, with 20 bases of the junction left unmatched. The CDR3 reads CAWLYWGITSTGALTAQLFF. The CDR3 coding sequence is TGTGCCTGGTTATACTGGGGGATCACCTCAACTGGAGCTTTGACAGCACAACTCTTCTTT.

Judged by abundance, this clone is large. The identical CDR3 is also encoded by other nucleotide sequences in the sample. This rearrangement joins TRDV2 to TRDJ3; 7 bases line up with TRDD3. V lost 0 bases and J lost 0; bases outside the gene matches: 1. CDR3 length: 17 residues. The germline V gene has CDR1 GEAIGNYY and CDR2 EKD. Written as DNA, the CDR3 is TGTGCCTGTGACACCTGGGGGAGCTCCTGGGACACCCGACAGATGTTTTTC. Translated: CACDTWGSSWDTRQMFF.

Turning to this clone: This could be a read error, since a much larger clone is one nucleotide away. This sequence joins TRDV1 and TRDJ1; TRDD3 might be the D (6 bases). Trimming removed 0 bases at V and 0 bases at J, with 35 bases between. The germline V gene has CDR1 TSWWSYY and CDR2 QGS. This CDR3 contains 24 residues. The chain's CDR3 is CALGELTPSPAPVLGRRYTDKLIF. In DNA form, the CDR3 reads TGTGCTCTTGGGGAACTCACCCCCTCCCCTGCCCCAGTACTGGGAAGGAGGTACACCGATAAACTCATCTTT.

This clone is labeled large. Other nucleotide sequences in the sample specify the same CDR3. This chain connects TRAV29/DV5 to TRDJ1; D is possibly TRDD2 (5 bases). Germline CDR1 NSMFDY, CDR2 ISSIKDK. The CDR3 runs to 17 residues. Deletions cut 1 base from V and 4 bases from J, with 23 bases between. The CDR3 spells CAASSFLWECVDDKLIF. CDR3 DNA: TGTGCAGCAAGCTCATTCCTGTGGGAATGTGTAGACGATAAACTCATCTTT. The variable domain in full, with the rest retrieved from reference TRAV29/DV5 and TRDJ1, is DQQVKQNSPSLSVQEGRISILNCDYTNSMFDYFLWYKKYPAEGPTFLISISSIKDKNEDGRFTVFLNKSAKHLSLHIVPSQPGDSAVYFCAASSFLWECVDDKLIFGKGTRVTVEP.

The table lists this clone with a few counts. Other DNA sequences in the sample encode the same CDR3. This chain connects TRDV1 to TRDJ1; D is uncertain. CDR1 is TSWWSYY and CDR2 is QGS in the germline V gene. Trimming stripped 1 base from V and 0 bases from J, with 9 bases between. There are 15 residues in the CDR3. The CDR3 coding sequence is TGTGCTCTTGGGGAACGTCCCCAATACACCGATAAACTCATCTTT. Its translation is CALGERPQYTDKLIF.

With respect to this clone: A much larger clone lies a single base off, so this may be a read error. J is TRDJ1 and V is TRDV1, with TRDD3 matching 9 bases. This CDR3 contains 18 residues. CDR1 and CDR2 from the germline V gene are TSWWSYY and QGS. The CDR3 DNA reads as TGTGCTCTCGCGGACTGGGGGACCTATTTAAAGTACACCGATAGACTCATCTTT. The encoded protein is CALADWGTYLKYTDRLIF.